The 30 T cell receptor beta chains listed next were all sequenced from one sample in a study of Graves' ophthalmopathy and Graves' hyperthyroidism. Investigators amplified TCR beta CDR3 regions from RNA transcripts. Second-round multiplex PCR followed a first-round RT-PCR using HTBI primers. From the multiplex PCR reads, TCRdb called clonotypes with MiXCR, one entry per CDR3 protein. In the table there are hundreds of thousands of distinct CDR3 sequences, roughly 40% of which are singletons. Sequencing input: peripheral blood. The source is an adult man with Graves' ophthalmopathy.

CDR3 DNA: TGCAGTGCTACGCCCCTGGACAGGGTAGAAGAGACCCAGTACTTC. Translated, it gives CSATPLDRVEETQYF. V is TRBV20-1 and J is TRBJ2-5, with 8 bases lining up with TRBD1. The CDR3 is 15 amino acids. J was trimmed by 3 bases and V by 4 bases; bases with no gene match: 10. Germline V gene sequence: CDR1 DFQATT, CDR2 SNEGSKA (reference sequence).

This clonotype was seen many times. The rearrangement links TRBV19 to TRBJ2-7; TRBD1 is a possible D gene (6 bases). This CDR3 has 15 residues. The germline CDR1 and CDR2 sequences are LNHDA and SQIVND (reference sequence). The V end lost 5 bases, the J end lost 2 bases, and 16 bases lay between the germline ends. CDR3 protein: CASSPGQLRTYEQYF. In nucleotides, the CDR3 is TGTGCCAGTAGTCCAGGACAGTTGCGCACCTACGAGCAGTACTTC. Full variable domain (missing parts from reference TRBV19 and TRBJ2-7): DGGITQSPKYLFRKEGQNVTLSCEQNLNHDAMYWYRQDPGQGLRLIYYSQIVNDFQKGDIAEGYSVSREKKESFPLTVTSAQKNPTAFYLCASSPGQLRTYEQYFGPGTRLTVT.

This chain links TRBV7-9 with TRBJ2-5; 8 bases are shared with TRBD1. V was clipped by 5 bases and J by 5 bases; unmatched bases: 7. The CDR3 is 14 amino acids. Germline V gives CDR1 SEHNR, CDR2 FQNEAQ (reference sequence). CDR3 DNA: TGTGCCAGCAGCCACGGACAGGGCCGGGAGACCCAGTACTTC. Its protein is CASSHGQGRETQYF. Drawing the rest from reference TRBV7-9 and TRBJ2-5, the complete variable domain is DTGVSQNPRHKITKRGQNVTFRCDPISEHNRLYWYRQTLGQGPEFLTYFQNEAQLEKSRLLSDRFSAERPKGSFSTLEIQRTEQGDSAMYLCASSHGQGRETQYFGPGTRLLVL.

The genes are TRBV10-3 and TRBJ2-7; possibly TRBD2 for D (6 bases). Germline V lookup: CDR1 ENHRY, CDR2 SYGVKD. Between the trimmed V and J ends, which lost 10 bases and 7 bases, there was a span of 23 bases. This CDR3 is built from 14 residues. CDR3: CASSLPGLSMEQYF. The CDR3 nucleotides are TGTGCCAGCAGCCTTCCGGGACTTTCCATGGAGCAGTACTTC.

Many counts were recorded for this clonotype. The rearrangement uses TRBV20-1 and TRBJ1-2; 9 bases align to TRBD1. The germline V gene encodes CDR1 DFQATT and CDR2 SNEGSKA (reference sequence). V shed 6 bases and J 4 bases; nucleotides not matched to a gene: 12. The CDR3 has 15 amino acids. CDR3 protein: CSARTGGALSYGYTF. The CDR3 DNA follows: TGCAGTGCCAGAACAGGGGGCGCGTTAAGCTATGGCTACACCTTC.

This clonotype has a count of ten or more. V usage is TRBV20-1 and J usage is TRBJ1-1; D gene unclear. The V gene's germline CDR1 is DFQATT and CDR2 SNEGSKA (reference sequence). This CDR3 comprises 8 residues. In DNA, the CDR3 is TGCAGCCTCACTGAAGCTTTCTTT. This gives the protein CSLTEAFF.

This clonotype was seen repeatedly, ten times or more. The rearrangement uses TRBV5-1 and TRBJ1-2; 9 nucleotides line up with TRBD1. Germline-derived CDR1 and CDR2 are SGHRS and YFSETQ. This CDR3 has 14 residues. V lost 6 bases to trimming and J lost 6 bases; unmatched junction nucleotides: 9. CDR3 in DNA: TGCGCCAGCACCCTCCGGGACAGGGATGATGGCTACACCTTC. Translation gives CASTLRDRDDGYTF.

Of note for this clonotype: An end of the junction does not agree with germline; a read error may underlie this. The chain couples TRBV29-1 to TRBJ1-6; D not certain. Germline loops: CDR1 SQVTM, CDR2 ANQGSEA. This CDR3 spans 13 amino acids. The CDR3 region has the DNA TGTGCCTGGAGGGAGGCCTATAATTCACCCCTCCACTTT. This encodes CAWREAYNSPLHF.

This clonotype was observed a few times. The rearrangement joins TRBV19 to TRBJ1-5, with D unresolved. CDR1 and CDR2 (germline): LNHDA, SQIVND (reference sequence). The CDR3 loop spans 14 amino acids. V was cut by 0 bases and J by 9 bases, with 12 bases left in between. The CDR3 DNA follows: TGTGCCAGTAGTATAGACGGGTCGTCAACGCCCCAGCATTTT. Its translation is CASSIDGSSTPQHF.

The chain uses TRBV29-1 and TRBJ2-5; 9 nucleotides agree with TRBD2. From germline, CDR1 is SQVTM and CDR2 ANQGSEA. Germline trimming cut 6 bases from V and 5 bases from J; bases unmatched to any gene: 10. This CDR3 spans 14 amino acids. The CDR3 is CSVPLAGSVETQYF. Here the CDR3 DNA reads TGCAGCGTACCGCTAGCGGGGTCGGTGGAGACCCAGTACTTC.

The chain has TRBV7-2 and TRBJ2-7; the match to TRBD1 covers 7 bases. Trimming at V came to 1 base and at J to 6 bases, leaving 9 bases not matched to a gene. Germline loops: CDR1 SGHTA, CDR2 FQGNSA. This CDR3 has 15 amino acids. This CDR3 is CASSLVLGTVSEQYF. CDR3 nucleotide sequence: TGTGCCAGCAGCTTAGTTCTGGGGACAGTATCCGAGCAGTACTTC. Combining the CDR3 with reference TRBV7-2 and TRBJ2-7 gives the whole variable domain GAGVSQSPSNKVTEKGKDVELRCDPISGHTALYWYRQSLGQGLEFLIYFQGNSAPDKSGLPSDRFSAERTGGSVSTLTIQRTQQEDSAVYLCASSLVLGTVSEQYFGPGTRLTVT.

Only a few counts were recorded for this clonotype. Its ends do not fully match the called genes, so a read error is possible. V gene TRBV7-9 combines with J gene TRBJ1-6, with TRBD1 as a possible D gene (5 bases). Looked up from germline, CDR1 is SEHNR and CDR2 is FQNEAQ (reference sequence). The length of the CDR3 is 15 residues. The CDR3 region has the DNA TGCGCCAGCAGCCAGGCAGGGAGTCGCGGTTCACCCCTCCACTTT. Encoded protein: CASSQAGSRGSPLHF.

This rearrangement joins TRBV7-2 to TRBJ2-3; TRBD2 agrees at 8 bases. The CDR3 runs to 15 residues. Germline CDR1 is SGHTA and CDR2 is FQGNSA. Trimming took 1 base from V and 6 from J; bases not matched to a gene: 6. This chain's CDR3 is CASSLVRGGRDTQYF. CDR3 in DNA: TGTGCCAGCAGCTTAGTACGGGGGGGGCGTGATACGCAGTATTTT.

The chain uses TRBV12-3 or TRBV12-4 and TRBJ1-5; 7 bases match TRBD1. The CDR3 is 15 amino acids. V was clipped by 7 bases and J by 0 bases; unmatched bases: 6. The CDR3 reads CASTRDRISNQPQHF. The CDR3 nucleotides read TGTGCCAGCACCCGGGACAGAATTAGCAATCAGCCCCAGCATTTT.

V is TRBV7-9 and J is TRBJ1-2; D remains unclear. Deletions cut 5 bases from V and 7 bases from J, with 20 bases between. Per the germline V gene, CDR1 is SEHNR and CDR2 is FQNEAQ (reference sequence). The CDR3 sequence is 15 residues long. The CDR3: CASSQDTGDEFGYTF. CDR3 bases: TGTGCCAGCAGCCAAGATACCGGAGACGAATTTGGCTACACCTTC.

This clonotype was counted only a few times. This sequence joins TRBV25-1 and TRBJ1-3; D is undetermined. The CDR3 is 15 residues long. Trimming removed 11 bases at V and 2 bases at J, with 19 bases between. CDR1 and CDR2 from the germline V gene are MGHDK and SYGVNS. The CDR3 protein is CAWSVTADTGNTIYF. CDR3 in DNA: TGTGCCTGGAGTGTAACGGCAGATACTGGAAACACCATATATTTT.

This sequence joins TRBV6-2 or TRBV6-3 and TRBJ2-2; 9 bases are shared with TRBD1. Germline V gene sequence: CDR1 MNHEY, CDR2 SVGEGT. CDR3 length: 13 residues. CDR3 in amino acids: CATGQGSAGELFF. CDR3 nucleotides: TGTGCTACGGGACAGGGATCCGCCGGGGAGCTGTTTTTT.

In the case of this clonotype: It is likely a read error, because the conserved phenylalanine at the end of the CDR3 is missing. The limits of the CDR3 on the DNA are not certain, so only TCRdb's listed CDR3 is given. CDR3 in amino acids: CASSLALSG. V is TRBV7-2 and J is TRBJ1-3. The CDR3 is 9 residues long, counting both termini. Germline CDR1 is SGHTA and CDR2 is FQGNSA.

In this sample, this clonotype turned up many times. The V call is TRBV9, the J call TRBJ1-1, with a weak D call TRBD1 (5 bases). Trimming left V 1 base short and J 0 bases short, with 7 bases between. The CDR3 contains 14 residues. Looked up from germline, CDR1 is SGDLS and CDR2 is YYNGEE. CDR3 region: CASSVSGMNTEAFF. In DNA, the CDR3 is TGTGCCAGCAGCGTATCAGGGATGAACACTGAAGCTTTCTTT.

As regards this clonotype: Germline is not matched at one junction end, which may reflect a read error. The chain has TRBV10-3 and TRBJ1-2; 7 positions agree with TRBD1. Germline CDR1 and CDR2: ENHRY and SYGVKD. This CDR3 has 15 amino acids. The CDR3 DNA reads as TGTGCCAGCAGTGAAGCGGGACAGATCTTCCCCCGGGGGACCTTC. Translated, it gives CASSEAGQIFPRGTF.

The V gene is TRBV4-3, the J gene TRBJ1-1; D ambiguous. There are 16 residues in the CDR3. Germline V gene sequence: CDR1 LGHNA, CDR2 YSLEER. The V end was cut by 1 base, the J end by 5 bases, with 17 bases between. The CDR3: CASSQVGSRSATEAFF. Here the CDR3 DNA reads TGCGCCAGCAGCCAAGTTGGCTCTAGGAGTGCGACTGAAGCTTTCTTT.

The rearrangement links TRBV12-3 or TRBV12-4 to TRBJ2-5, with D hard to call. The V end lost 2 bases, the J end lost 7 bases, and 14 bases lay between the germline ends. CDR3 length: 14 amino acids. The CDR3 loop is CASSLSGPTGTQYF. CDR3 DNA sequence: TGTGCCAGCAGTTTATCAGGCCCAACCGGGACCCAGTACTTC.

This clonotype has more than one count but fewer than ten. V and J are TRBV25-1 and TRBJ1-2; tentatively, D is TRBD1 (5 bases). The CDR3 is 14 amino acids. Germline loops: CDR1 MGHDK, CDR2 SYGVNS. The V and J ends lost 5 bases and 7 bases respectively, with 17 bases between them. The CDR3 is CASSLLRGTGGYTF. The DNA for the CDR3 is TGTGCCAGCAGTTTGCTCCGGGGAACAGGTGGCTACACCTTC.

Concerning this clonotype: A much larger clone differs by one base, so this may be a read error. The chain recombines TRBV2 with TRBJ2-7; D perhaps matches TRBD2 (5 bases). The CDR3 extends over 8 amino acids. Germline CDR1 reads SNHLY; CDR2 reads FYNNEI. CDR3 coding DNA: TGTACCAGCGGCGAGCAGTACTTC. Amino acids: CTSGEQYF.

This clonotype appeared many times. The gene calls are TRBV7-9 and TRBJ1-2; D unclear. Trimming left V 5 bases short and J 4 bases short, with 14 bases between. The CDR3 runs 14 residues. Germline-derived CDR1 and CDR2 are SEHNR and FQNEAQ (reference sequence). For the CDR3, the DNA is TGTGCCAGCAGCGACAACGAGGGCCTCTATGGCTACACCTTC. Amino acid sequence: CASSDNEGLYGYTF.

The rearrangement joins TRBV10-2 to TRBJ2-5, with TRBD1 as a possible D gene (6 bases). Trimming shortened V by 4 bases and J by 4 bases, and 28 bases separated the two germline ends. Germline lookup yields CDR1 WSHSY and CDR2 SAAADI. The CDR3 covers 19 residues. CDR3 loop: CASSVDRRPISGEGETQYF. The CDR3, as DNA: TGCGCCAGCAGTGTCGACCGGAGGCCTATCTCAGGGGAAGGAGAGACCCAGTACTTC.

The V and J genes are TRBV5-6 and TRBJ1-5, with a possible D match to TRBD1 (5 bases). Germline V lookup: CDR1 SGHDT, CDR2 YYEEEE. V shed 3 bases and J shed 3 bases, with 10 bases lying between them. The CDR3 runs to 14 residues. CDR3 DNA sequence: TGTGCCAGCAGCTATGGGACGGTCAATCAGCCCCAGCATTTT. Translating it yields CASSYGTVNQPQHF.

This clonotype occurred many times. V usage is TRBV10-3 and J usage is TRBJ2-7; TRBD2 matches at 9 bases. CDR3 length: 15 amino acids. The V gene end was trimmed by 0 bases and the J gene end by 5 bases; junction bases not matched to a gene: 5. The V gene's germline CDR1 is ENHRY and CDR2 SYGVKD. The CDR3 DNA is TGTGCCATCAGTGAGTCGAGGACTAGCGTTAACGAGCAGTACTTC. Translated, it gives CAISESRTSVNEQYF.

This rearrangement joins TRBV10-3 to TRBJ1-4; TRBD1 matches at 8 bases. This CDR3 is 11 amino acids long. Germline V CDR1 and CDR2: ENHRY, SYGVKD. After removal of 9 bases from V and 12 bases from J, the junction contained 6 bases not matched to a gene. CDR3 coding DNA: TGTGCCATTACAGGGGGTCGGGAACTGTTTTTT. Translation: CAITGGRELFF.

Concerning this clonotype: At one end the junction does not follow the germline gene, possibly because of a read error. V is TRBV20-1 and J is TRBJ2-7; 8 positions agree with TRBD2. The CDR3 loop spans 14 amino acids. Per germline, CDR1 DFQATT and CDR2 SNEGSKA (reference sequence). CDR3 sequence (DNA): TGCAGTGCTGGAGAGGGCGGGACTAGTGCCGAGCAGTACTTC. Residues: CSAGEGGTSAEQYF.